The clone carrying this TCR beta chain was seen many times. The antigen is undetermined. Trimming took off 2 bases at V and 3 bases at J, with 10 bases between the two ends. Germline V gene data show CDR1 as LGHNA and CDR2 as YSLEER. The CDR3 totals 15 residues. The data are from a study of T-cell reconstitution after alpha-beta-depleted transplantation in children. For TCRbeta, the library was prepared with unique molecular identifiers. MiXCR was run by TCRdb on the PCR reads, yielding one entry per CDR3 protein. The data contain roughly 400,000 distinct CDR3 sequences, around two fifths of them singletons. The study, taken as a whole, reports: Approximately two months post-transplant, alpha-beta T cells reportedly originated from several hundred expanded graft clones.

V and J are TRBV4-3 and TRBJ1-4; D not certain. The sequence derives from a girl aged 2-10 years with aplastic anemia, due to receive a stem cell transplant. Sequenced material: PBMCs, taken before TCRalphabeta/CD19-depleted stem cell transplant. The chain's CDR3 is CASSQNTSPNEKLFF. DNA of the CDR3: TGCGCCAGCAGCCAAAACACATCTCCTAATGAAAAACTGTTTTTT.